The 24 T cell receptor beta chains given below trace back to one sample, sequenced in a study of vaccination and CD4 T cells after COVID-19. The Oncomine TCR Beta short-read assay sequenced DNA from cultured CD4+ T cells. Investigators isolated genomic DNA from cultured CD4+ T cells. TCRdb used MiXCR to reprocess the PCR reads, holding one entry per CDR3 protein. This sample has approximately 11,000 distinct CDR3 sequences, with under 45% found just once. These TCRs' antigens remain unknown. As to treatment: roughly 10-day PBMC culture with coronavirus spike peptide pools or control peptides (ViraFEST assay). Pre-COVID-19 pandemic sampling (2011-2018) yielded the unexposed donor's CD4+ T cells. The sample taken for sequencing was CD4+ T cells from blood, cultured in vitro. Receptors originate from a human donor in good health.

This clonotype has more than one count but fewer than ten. The CDR3 protein is CSAPGEGLYEQYF. CDR3 coding DNA: TGCAGTGCCCCAGGGGAGGGCCTGTACGAGCAGTACTTC. The V call is TRBV20-1, the J call TRBJ2-7; weak D call: TRBD2 (7 bases). Germline V CDR1 and CDR2: DFQATT, SNEGSKA (reference sequence). V lost 6 bases and J lost 4, with 16 bases in between. CDR3 length equals 13 residues.

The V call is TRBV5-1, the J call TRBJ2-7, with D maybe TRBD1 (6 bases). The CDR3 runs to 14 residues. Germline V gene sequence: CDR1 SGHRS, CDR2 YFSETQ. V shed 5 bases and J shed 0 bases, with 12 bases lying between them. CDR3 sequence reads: CASSPLRGSYEQYF. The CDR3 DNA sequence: TGCGCCAGCAGTCCTCTCAGGGGCTCCTACGAGCAGTACTTC. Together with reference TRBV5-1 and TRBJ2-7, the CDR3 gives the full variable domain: KAGVTQTPRYLIKTRGQQVTLSCSPISGHRSVSWYQQTPGQGLQFLFEYFSETQRNKGNFPGRFSGRQFSNSRSEMNVSTLELGDSALYLCASSPLRGSYEQYFGPGTRLTVT.

The CDR3 DNA sequence: TGTGCCAGCAGCTCTTACACAGATACGCAGTATTTT. Its protein is CASSSYTDTQYF. This rearrangement joins TRBV5-4 to TRBJ2-3; D not resolved. In germline, CDR1 is SGHNT, CDR2 YYREEE (reference sequence). The CDR3 sequence is 12 residues long. V was cut by 3 bases and J by 2 bases, with 4 bases left in between.

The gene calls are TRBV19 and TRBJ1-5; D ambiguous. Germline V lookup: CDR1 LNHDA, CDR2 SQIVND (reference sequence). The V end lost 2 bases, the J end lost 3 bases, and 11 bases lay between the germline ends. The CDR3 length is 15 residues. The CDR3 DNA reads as TGTGCCAGTAGTATACATGGTGGGAACAATCAGCCCCAGCATTTT. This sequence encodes CASSIHGGNNQPQHF.

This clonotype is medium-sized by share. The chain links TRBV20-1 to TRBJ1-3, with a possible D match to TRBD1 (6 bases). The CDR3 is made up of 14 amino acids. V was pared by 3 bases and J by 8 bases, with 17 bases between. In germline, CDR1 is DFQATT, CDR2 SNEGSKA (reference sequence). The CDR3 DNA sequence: TGCAGTGCTAGCCGTGAGCAGGGGTGGGACACCATATATTTT. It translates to CSASREQGWDTIYF.

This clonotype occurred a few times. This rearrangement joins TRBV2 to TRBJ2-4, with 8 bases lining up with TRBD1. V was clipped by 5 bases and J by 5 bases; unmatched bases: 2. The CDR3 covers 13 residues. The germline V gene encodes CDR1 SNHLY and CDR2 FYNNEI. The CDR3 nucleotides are TGTGCCAGCAGTATGGACAGGGAAAACATTCAGTACTTC. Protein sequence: CASSMDRENIQYF.

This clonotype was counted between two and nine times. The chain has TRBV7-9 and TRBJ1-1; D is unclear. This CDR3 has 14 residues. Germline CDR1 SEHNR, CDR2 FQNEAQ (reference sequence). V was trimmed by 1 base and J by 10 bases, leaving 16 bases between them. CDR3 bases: TGTGCCAGCAGCTTAGGAGGCTTGGGCTCGGTAGCTTTCTTT. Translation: CASSLGGLGSVAFF.

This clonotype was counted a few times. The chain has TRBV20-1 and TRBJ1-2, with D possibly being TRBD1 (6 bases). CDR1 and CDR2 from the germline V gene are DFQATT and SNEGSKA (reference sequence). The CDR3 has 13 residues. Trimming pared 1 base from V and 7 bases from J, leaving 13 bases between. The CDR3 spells CSARVPGAVGYTF. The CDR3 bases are TGCAGTGCTAGAGTCCCGGGGGCTGTTGGCTACACCTTC.

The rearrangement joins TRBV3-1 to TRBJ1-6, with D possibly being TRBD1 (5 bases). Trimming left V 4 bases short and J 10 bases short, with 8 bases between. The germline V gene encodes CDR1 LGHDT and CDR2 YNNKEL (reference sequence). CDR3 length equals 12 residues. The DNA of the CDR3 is TGTGCCAGCAGCCCAGAGGGGTCACCCCTCCACTTT. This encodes CASSPEGSPLHF.

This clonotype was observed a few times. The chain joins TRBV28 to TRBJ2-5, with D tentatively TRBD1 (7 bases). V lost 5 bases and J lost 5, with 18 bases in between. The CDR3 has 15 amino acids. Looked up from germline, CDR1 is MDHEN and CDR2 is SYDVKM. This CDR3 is CASSRTGGLPETQYF. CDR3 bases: TGTGCCAGCAGTCGGACAGGAGGGCTTCCCGAGACCCAGTACTTC.

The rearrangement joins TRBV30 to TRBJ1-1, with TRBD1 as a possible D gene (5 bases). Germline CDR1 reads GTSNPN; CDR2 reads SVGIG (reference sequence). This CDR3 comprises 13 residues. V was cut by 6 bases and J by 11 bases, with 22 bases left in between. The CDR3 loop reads CACPAAGTVGAFF. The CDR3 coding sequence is TGTGCCTGCCCCGCAGCAGGGACGGTTGGGGCTTTCTTT.

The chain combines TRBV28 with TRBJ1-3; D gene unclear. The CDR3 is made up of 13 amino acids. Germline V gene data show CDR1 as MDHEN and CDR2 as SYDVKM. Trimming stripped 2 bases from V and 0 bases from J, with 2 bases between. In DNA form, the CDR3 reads TGTGCCAGCAGTTTAACCTCTGGAAACACCATATATTTT. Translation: CASSLTSGNTIYF.

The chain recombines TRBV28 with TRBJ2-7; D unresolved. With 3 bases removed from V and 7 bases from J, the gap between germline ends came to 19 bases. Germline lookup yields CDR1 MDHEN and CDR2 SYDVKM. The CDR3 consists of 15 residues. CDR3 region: CASSLVAALSSEQYF. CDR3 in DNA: TGTGCCAGCAGTTTGGTGGCGGCCCTCTCATCTGAGCAGTACTTC.

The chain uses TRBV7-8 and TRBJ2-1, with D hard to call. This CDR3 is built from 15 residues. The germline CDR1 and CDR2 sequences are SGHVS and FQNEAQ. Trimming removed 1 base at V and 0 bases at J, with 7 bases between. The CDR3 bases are TGTGCCAGCAGCTTAGTCGCGGTCTCCTACAATGAGCAGTTCTTC. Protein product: CASSLVAVSYNEQFF.

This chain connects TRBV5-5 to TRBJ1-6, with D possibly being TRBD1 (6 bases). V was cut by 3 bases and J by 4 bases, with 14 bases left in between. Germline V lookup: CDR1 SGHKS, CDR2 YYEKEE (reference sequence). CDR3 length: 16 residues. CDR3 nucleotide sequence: TGTGCCAGCAGCTACACCCCGGGACATTATAATTCACCCCTCCACTTT. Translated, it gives CASSYTPGHYNSPLHF.

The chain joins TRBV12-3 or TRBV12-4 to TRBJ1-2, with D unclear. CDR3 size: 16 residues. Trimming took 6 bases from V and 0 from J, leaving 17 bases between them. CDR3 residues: CASSSELQRTNYGYTF. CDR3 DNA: TGTGCCAGCAGCTCTGAGTTACAGCGTACTAACTATGGCTACACCTTC.

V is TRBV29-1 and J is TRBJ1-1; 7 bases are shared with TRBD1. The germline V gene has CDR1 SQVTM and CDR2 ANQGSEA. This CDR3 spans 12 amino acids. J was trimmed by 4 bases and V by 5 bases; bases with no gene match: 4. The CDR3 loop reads CSVNSGGTEAFF. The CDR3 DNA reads TGCAGCGTTAATTCAGGGGGCACTGAAGCTTTCTTT.

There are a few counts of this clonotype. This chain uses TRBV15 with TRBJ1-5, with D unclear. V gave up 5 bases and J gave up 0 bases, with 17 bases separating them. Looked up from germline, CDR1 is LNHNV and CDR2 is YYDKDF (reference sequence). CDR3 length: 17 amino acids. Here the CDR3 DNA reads TGTGCCACCAGCGCGAGTGGGAGCGGCTATAGCAATCAGCCCCAGCATTTT. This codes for CATSASGSGYSNQPQHF.

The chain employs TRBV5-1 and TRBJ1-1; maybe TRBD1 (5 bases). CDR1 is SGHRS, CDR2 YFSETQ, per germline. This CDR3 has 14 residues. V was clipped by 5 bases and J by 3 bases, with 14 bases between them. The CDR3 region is CASSPGPLDTEAFF. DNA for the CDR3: TGCGCCAGCAGTCCGGGACCGTTGGACACTGAAGCTTTCTTT.

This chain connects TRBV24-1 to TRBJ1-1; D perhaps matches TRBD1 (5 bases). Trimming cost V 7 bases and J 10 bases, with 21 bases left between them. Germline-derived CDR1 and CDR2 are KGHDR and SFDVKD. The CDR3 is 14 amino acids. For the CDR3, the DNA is TGTGCCACCAGCACCCGCCTGGTCAGGGAGGGAGCTTTCTTT. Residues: CATSTRLVREGAFF.

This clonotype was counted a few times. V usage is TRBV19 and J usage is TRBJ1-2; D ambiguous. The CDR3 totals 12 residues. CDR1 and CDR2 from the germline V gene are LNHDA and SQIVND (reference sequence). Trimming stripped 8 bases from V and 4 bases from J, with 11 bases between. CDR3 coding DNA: TGTGCCAGTCGGGCAGGAGGCTATGGCTACACCTTC. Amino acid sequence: CASRAGGYGYTF. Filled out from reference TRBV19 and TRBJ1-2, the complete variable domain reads DGGITQSPKYLFRKEGQNVTLSCEQNLNHDAMYWYRQDPGQGLRLIYYSQIVNDFQKGDIAEGYSVSREKKESFPLTVTSAQKNPTAFYLCASRAGGYGYTFGSGTRLTVV.

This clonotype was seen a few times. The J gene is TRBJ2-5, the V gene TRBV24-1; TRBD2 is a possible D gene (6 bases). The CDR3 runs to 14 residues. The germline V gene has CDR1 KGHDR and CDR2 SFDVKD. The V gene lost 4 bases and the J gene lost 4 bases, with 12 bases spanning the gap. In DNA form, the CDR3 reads TGTGCCACCAGTGAACATAGGGGAGGAGAGACCCAGTACTTC. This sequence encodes CATSEHRGGETQYF.

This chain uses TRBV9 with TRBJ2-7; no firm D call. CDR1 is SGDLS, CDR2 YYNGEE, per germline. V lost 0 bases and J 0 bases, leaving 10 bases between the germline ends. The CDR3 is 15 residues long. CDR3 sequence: CASSVVPSSSYEQYF. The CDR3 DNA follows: TGTGCCAGCAGCGTAGTGCCTTCCAGCTCCTACGAGCAGTACTTC.

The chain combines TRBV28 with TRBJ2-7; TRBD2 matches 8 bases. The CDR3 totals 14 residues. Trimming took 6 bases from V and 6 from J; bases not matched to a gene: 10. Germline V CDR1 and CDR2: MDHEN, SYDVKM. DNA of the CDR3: TGTGCCAGCAGCCTACGAGCGGGAGTAGGCGAGCAGTACTTC. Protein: CASSLRAGVGEQYF.